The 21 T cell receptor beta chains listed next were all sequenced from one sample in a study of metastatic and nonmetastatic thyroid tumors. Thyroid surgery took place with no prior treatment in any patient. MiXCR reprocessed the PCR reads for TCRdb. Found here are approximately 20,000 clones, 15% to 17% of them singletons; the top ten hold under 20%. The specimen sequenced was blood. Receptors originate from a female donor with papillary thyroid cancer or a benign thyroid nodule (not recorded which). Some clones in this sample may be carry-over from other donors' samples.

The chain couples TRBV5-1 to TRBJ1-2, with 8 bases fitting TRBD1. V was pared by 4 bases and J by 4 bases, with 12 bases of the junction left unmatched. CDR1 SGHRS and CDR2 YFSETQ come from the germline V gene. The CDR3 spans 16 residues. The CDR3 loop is CASSPGLDRDGYGYTF. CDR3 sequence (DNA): TGCGCCAGCAGCCCAGGACTGGACAGGGACGGCTATGGCTACACCTTC.

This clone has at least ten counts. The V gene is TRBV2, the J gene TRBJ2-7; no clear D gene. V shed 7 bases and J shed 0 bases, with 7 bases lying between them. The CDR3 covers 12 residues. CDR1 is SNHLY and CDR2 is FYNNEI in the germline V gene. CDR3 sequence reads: CASNEISYEQYF. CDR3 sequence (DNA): TGTGCCAGCAATGAGATCTCCTACGAGCAGTACTTC.

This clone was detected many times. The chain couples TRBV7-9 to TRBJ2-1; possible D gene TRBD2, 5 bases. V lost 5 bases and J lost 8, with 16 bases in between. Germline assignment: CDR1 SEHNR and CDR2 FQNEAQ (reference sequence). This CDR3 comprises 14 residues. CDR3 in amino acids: CASSHGSGYDEQFF. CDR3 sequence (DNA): TGTGCCAGCAGCCATGGCTCGGGGTACGATGAGCAGTTCTTC.

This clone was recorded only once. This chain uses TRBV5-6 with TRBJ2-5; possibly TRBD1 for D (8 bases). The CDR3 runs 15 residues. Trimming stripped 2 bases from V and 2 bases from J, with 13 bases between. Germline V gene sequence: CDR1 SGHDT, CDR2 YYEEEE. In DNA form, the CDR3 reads TGTGCCAGCAGCTTACAGGGGGGGATGCAAGAGACCCAGTACTTC. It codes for CASSLQGGMQETQYF.

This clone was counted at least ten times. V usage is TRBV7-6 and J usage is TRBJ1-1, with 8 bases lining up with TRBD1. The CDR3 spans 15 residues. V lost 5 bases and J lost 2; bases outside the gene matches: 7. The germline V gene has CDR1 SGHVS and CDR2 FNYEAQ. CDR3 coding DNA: TGTGCCAGCAGCCCGCGGACAGGGACAAACACTGAAGCTTTCTTT. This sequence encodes CASSPRTGTNTEAFF.

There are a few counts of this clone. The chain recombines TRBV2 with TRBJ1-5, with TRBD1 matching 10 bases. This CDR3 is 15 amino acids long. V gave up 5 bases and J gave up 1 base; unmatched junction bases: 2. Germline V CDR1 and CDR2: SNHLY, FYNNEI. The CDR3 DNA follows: TGTGCCAGCAGTAGACAGGGGGCGAGCAATCAGCCCCAGCATTTT. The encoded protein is CASSRQGASNQPQHF.

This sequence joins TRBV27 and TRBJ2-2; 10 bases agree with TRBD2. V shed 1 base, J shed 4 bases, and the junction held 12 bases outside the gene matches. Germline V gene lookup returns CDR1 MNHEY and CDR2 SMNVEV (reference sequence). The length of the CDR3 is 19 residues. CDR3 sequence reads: CASSLLSSGRLYLTGELFF. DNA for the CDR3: TGTGCCAGCAGTTTATTGAGTAGCGGGAGGCTCTATCTCACCGGGGAGCTGTTTTTT.

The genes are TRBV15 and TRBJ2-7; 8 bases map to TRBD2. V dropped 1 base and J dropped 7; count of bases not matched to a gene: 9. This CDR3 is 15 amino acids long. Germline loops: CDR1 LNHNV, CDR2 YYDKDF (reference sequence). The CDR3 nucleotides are TGTGCCACCAGCAGAGGGACTAGCTTGGAGAGGGAGCAGTACTTC. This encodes CATSRGTSLEREQYF.

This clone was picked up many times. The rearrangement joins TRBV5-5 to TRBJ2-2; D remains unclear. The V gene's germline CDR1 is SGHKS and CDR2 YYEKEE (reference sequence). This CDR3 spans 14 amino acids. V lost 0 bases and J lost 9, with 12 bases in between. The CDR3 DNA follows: TGTGCCAGCAGCTTGGATTATATCCCCAGGGAGCTGTTTTTT. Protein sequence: CASSLDYIPRELFF.

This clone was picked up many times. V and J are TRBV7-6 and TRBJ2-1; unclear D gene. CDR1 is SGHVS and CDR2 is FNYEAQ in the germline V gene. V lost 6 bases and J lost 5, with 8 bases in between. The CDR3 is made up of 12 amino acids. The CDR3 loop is CASSLSNNEQFF. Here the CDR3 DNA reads TGTGCCAGCAGTTTATCTAACAATGAGCAGTTCTTC.

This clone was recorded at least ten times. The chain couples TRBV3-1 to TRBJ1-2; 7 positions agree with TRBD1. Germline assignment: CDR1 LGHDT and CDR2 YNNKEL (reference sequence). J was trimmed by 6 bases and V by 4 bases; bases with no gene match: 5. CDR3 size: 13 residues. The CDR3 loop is CASSPDRAHGYTF. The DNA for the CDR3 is TGTGCCAGCAGCCCAGACAGGGCCCATGGCTACACCTTC.

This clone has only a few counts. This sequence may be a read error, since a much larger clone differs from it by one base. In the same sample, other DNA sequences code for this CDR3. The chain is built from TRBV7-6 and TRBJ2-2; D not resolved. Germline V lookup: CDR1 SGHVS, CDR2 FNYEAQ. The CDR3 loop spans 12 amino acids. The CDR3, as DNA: TGTGCCAGCAGATCGACCCCCGGTGAGCTGTTTTTT. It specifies CASRSTPGELFF. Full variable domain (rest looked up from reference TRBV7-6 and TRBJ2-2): GAGVSQSPRYKVTKRGQDVALRCDPISGHVSLYWYRQALGQGPEFLTYFNYEAQQDKSGLPNDRFSAERPEGSISTLTIQRTEQRDSAMYRCASRSTPGELFFGEGSRLTVL.

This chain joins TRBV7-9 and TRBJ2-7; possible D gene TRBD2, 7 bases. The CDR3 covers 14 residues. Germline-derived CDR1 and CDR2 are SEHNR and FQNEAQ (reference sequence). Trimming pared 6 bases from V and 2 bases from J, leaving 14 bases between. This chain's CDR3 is CASRGGGAAYEQYF. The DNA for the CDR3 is TGTGCCAGCAGGGGAGGGGGGGCAGCCTACGAGCAGTACTTC.

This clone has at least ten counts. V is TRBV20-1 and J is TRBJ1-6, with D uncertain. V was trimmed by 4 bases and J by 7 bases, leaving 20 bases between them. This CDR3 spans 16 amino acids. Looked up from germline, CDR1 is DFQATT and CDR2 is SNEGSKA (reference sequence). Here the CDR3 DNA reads TGCAGTGCTATACTCCCAGGACGGCAGACCAATTCACCCCTCCACTTT. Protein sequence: CSAILPGRQTNSPLHF.

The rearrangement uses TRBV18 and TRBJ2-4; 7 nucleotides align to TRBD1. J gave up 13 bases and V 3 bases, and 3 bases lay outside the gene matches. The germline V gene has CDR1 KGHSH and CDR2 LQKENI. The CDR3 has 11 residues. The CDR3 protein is CASSPQTGQYF. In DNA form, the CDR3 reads TGTGCCAGCTCACCGCAGACAGGGCAGTACTTC.

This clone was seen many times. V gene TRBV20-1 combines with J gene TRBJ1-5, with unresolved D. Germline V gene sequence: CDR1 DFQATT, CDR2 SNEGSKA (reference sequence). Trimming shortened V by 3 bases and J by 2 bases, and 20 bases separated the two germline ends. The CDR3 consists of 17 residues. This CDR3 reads CSASGQTFSVRNQPQHF. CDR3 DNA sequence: TGCAGTGCTAGCGGCCAGACGTTCTCTGTCCGCAATCAGCCCCAGCATTTT.

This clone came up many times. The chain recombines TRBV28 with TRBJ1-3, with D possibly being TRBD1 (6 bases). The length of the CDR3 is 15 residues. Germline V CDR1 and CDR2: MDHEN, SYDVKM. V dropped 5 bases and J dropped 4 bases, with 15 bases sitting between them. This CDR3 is CASSQQGSYGNTIYF. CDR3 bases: TGTGCCAGCAGTCAACAGGGCTCTTACGGAAACACCATATATTTT.

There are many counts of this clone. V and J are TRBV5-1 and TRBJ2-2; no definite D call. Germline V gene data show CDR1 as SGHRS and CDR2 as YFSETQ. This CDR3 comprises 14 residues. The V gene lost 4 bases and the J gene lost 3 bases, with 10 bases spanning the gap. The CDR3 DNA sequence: TGCGCCAGCAGCCCGAGCGCCGACACCGGGGAGCTGTTTTTT. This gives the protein CASSPSADTGELFF.

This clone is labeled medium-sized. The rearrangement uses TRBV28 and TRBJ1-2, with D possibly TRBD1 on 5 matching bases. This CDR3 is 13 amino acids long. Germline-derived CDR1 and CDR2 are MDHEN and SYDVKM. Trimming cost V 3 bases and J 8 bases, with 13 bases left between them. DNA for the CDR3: TGTGCCAGCAGTTTGGTCAGGGTTGGGGGCTACACCTTC. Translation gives CASSLVRVGGYTF.

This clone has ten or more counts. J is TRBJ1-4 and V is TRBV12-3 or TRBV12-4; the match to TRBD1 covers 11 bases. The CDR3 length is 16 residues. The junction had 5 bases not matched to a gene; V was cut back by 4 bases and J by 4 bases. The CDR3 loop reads CASSSGQGARNEKLFF. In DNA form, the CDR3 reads TGTGCCAGCAGTTCTGGACAGGGGGCGCGTAATGAAAAACTGTTTTTT.

The CDR3 spells CASSPARAYEQYF. The CDR3 DNA is TGTGCCAGCTCACCAGCCAGGGCCTACGAGCAGTACTTC. The chain uses TRBV18 and TRBJ2-7; D may be TRBD1 (5 bases). The V gene's germline CDR1 is KGHSH and CDR2 LQKENI. V was pared by 2 bases and J by 2 bases, with 7 bases between. The CDR3 is made up of 13 amino acids.